This passage covers 14 T cell receptor beta chains from one sample sequenced in a study of T cell changes during pregnancy in multiple sclerosis (dated by TCRdb to the late 2010s). Libraries came from the immunoSEQ multiplex PCR assay. Imported from immuneACCESS, the table was reduced by TCRdb to in-frame sequences with V and J called. These copies leave out some clones; in studies compared against another copy, an unresolved V gene accounts for under half, and the cause of the remainder is not known. In all, the sample holds about 40,000 clones, and about 92% of those were seen once. Roughly 1.2% of the sample belongs to the ten largest clones. The sequenced sample was peripheral blood, obtained before pregnancy. The receptors here all came from a female donor with multiple sclerosis, enrolled in a pregnancy study.

The rearrangement links TRBV7-3 to TRBJ2-1; 7 bases map to TRBD2. This CDR3 contains 18 residues. V shed 1 base and J 0 bases; nucleotides not matched to a gene: 9. Germline V lookup: CDR1 SGHTA, CDR2 FQGTGA. CDR3 region: CASSLKPPGGSSYNEQFF. The CDR3 bases are TGTGCCAGCAGCTTAAAGCCCCCGGGCGGGAGCTCCTACAATGAGCAGTTCTTC.

The chain is built from TRBV13 and TRBJ1-2; TRBD1 might be the D (5 bases). Germline CDR1 is PRHDT and CDR2 is FYEKMQ (reference sequence). The V gene lost 5 bases and the J gene lost 9 bases, with 10 bases spanning the gap. The CDR3 contains 11 residues. Here the CDR3 DNA reads TGTGCCAGCAGCGGGCGACAGAGCTACACCTTC. Amino acid sequence: CASSGRQSYTF.

V and J are TRBV19 and TRBJ1-2; the match to TRBD1 covers 9 bases. Germline lookup yields CDR1 LNHDA and CDR2 SQIVND (reference sequence). The CDR3 is made up of 14 amino acids. Trimming at V came to 9 bases and at J to 8 bases, leaving 13 bases not matched to a gene. DNA for the CDR3: TGTGCCAGCAGTTTCCTACAGGGGGCGGGCGGCTACACCTTC. As protein: CASSFLQGAGGYTF.

The J gene is TRBJ1-5, the V gene TRBV7-2; 7 positions match TRBD1. The germline V gene has CDR1 SGHTA and CDR2 FQGNSA. The junction had 6 bases not matched to a gene; V was cut back by 5 bases and J by 5 bases. CDR3 length equals 14 residues. CDR3: CASSERTGDQPQHF. Here the CDR3 DNA reads TGTGCCAGCAGCGAAAGGACAGGTGATCAGCCCCAGCATTTT.

This chain links TRBV6-1 with TRBJ2-3, with TRBD2 matching 7 bases. The CDR3 is 15 residues long. With V trimmed by 8 bases and J by 2 bases, 10 bases remained unmatched. The germline V gene encodes CDR1 MNHNS and CDR2 SASEGT. CDR3 region: CASWGIAGFTDTQYF. CDR3 coding DNA: TGTGCCAGCTGGGGAATAGCGGGTTTCACAGATACGCAGTATTTT.

This clone is a singleton in its sample. The V gene is TRBV5-4, the J gene TRBJ2-1, with D possibly matching TRBD2 (6 bases). The CDR3 has 15 amino acids. Germline V gene data show CDR1 as SGHNT and CDR2 as YYREEE (reference sequence). The V end lost 2 bases, the J end lost 10 bases, and 19 bases lay between the germline ends. CDR3 in amino acids: CASSLRENFLREQFF. DNA of the CDR3: TGTGCCAGCAGCTTACGGGAGAACTTCCTGAGGGAGCAGTTCTTC. The full variable domain, rest sourced from reference TRBV5-4 and TRBJ2-1, is ETGVTQSPTHLIKTRGQQVTLRCSSQSGHNTVSWYQQALGQGPQFIFQYYREEENGRGNFPPRFSGLQFPNYSSELNVNALELDDSALYLCASSLRENFLREQFFGPGTRLTVL.

The chain's CDR3 is CASSPTVGLAETYEQYF. The DNA for the CDR3 is TGTGCCAGCAGCCCGACCGTTGGACTAGCGGAGACGTACGAGCAGTACTTC. The V and J genes are TRBV5-4 and TRBJ2-7; TRBD2 aligns across 10 bases. In germline, CDR1 is SGHNT, CDR2 YYREEE (reference sequence). There are 17 residues in the CDR3. V lost 4 bases and J lost 4; bases outside the gene matches: 14.

The V gene is TRBV7-2, the J gene TRBJ2-7; 9 bases match TRBD1. V shed 5 bases and J 2 bases; nucleotides not matched to a gene: 7. The CDR3 is 15 residues long. Germline V gene lookup returns CDR1 SGHTA and CDR2 FQGNSA. The CDR3 nucleotides read TGTGCCAGCAGCATCTTTCGGGACAGGGCCTACGAGCAGTACTTC. It specifies CASSIFRDRAYEQYF.

The V call is TRBV6-5, the J call TRBJ1-1; 8 bases fit TRBD1. The CDR3 loop spans 15 amino acids. J lost 1 base, V lost 4 bases, and 5 bases had no gene match. Per germline, CDR1 MNHEY and CDR2 SVGAGI. CDR3 protein: CASSSPTGANTEAFF. CDR3 nucleotide sequence: TGTGCCAGCAGTTCCCCGACAGGGGCGAACACTGAAGCTTTCTTT.

The chain joins TRBV7-9 to TRBJ2-3, with TRBD1 matching 9 bases. The CDR3 is 15 amino acids. The V gene's germline CDR1 is SEHNR and CDR2 FQNEAQ (reference sequence). V gave up 6 bases and J gave up 4 bases; unmatched junction bases: 8. The CDR3 coding sequence is TGTGCCAGCAGTCAGGGACAGGGTATGGCAGATACGCAGTATTTT. This sequence encodes CASSQGQGMADTQYF.

The gene calls are TRBV7-2 and TRBJ1-2; possibly TRBD1 for D (5 bases). The V end was cut by 0 bases, the J end by 4 bases, with 12 bases between. In germline, CDR1 is SGHTA, CDR2 FQGNSA. The CDR3 has 15 residues. The CDR3, as DNA: TGTGCCAGCAGCTTAGCGTTCACAGGATTCTATGGCTACACCTTC. This gives the protein CASSLAFTGFYGYTF.

The V gene is TRBV6-1, the J gene TRBJ2-7; possibly TRBD2 for D (6 bases). Trimming removed 1 base at V and 3 bases at J, with 22 bases between. Germline V CDR1 and CDR2: MNHNS, SASEGT. The length of the CDR3 is 18 residues. For the CDR3, the DNA is TGTGCCAGCAGTGAAGAAGTGGGTGGCGGGGTCCGGGGCTACGAGCAGTACTTC. This codes for CASSEEVGGGVRGYEQYF.

The chain is built from TRBV9 and TRBJ2-5; perhaps TRBD1 as D (6 bases). Germline V lookup: CDR1 SGDLS, CDR2 YYNGEE. The CDR3 covers 14 residues. V lost 0 bases to trimming and J lost 2 bases, with 8 bases between them. Here the CDR3 reads CASSVVGGQETQYF. Here the CDR3 DNA reads TGTGCCAGCAGCGTAGTAGGGGGTCAAGAGACCCAGTACTTC.

V and J are TRBV6-1 and TRBJ1-2; D not resolved. Germline CDR1 is MNHNS and CDR2 is SASEGT. Trimming cost V 6 bases and J 5 bases, with 13 bases left between them. The CDR3 is 13 amino acids. CDR3 sequence reads: CASSIGLEYGYTF. The CDR3 DNA reads as TGTGCCAGCAGCATCGGACTTGAGTATGGCTACACCTTC.